This TCR beta chain was retrieved from a study of cytomegalovirus exposure and HLA in healthy donors (dated by TCRdb to the late 2010s). With respect to the entire study: In an earlier analysis of approximately 640 of the donors, 276 Gb of sequence data and approximately 100 million unique TCR beta sequences from 150 million to 200 million T cells were reported. The aim of the study was to test whether cataloging public T cell receptors could identify signatures of past pathogen exposure. HLA typing included class I and class II loci at four-digit resolution. Around 300 gigabases of sequencing data and 70 million to 100 million unique TCR sequences were included in an early release covering roughly 700 HLA-typed donors. Alongside the repertoire data, information on donor age, sex, ethnicity and CMV serostatus was compiled. Five DR-DQ haplotypes were handled as single units for association and clustering, since linkage in the cohort was strong. Typing coverage varied by locus: about 629-630 donors for A, B, C, DRB1 and DQB1; roughly 560 for DQA1; about 570 for DPA1; roughly 450 for DPB1. A later genetic analysis used genome-wide SNP genotypes for about 60% of the 666 donors, treating that subset as a discovery cohort. A later analysis re-analyzed previously published TCR beta repertoires from roughly 600 donors and added high-resolution HLA genotyping to study TCR occurrence patterns. Rather than using new phenotypic data, the later analysis identified candidate immune exposures from TCR beta sequences and from how often those sequences occurred across donors. Among some 410 genotyped donors of the cohort, an average of roughly 230,000 unique TCR beta nucleotide sequences was sequenced per donor, of which roughly 18% were non-productive. Besides the first cohort of around 700 subjects, a separate validation cohort made up of 120 different subjects was used. Of the roughly 400 genotyped donors, about 80% fell in the genetic ancestry cluster associated with self-reported Caucasian donors. To predict cytomegalovirus infection status, the study brought together high-throughput TCR immunosequencing, statistical association of individual TCRs with disease status, and machine learning. The study profiled the T cell repertoires of under 700 subjects by immunosequencing and related them to cytomegalovirus serostatus. In an earlier analysis of a few hundred of the donors, high-throughput TCR beta sequencing was used to judge whether each TCR beta V gene segment behaved as functional or pseudogenic. All discovery cohort repertoires had been generated using a single sequencing platform. Findings and caveats that apply to the study as a whole: In the study, approximately 160 TCR beta chains were listed as associated with cytomegalovirus. An earlier analysis of approximately 540 of the donors showed that most TCR beta V segments appeared in productive rearrangements either about 87% or about 30% of the time, which broadly matched IMGT annotations. While some public TCRs were present in many individuals, most TCR sequences turned up only very rarely across donors. Assigning TCR associations to individual alleles was difficult when HLA alleles, especially DR and DQ, strongly co-occurred. In a later genetic analysis, a missense DCLRE1C variant was associated with V-gene and J-gene trimming of TCR beta chains, and the association was replicated in an independent cohort. Only TCR beta chains were sequenced in this cohort, and the absence of alpha or paired-chain data limited detectable features. At a false discovery rate of 0.05, a later analysis linked about 16,000 TCR beta sequences to specific HLA alleles. According to a later analysis, most CMV-associated TCR beta chains appeared to be HLA-restricted, and the HLA associations seemed to be driven largely by CMV exposure. Compared with equally common non-associated chains, HLA-associated TCR beta chains in a later analysis were more clonally expanded and had lower generation probabilities. A few of the identified cytomegalovirus-associated TCR beta chains were confirmed in vitro to be specific for cytomegalovirus antigens. A further reported finding was that TCR beta sequences accurately predicted the HLA-A and HLA-B alleles for most subjects in the first cohort. In a later analysis, several top co-occurrence clusters were reported to appear linked to parvovirus B19, influenza, CMV and Epstein-Barr virus. Because some donors lacked HLA typing at each locus, the association tests relied only on the typed subset. The classifier was reported to diagnose cytomegalovirus status with high specificity and sensitivity in both the original cohort and the validation cohort. It was suggested by the authors that the approach could potentially be generalized to other disease states and immunological phenotypes. Correlated functional status among segregating V segments might be attributable to linkage disequilibrium, but an unknown experimental factor could not be ruled out. In a later genetic analysis, fewer N-insertions in productive TCRs were reported among donors in an Asian-associated ancestry cluster than the roughly 640-donor mean. Because counts were too low, roughly 17 rarely observed V segments, including chromosome 9 orphons, were left out of the earlier analysis of some 640 of the donors. CMV serostatus was the only immune exposure information available for the cohort. A cluster of highly shared sequence variants was judged likely to represent a technical artifact of the sequencing pipeline. Roughly uniform sequencing depth across donors was assumed in presence/absence analyses, although this assumption may not hold. Some IMGT-functional V segments, including TRBV6-2 and TRBV6-3, could not be told apart with the 87-base-pair reads, so those segments were excluded. In a later analysis, TCR association rates were found to vary across HLA loci, with the most associated TCRs seen for DRB1 alleles and the fewest for HLA-C alleles.

The germline V gene gives CDR1 as SGHTA and CDR2 as FQGNSA. Trimming takes 3 bases off V and 3 bases off J; junction bases not matched to a gene: 3. Taken from cysteine to phenylalanine, the CDR3 has 14 residues. Only the CDR3 DNA stays, 42 bases, in frame from base 1. The cohort comprised some 730 healthy bone marrow donors. All cohort members were sampled while nominally healthy, although unrecorded immune exposures were likely present. The donor was CMV seropositive and belonged to the group of more than 250 seropositive cohort members. Every donor gave a peripheral blood sample, and the peripheral blood mononuclear cells from that sample were used for TCR beta sequencing. The Qiagen DNeasy Blood Extraction Kit was used to extract genomic DNA from the blood cell samples. Notes on this clone: Which antigen it targets is not known. No quality values exist for individual bases; no much larger clone is one base distant.

Libraries were made using the immunoSEQ multiplex PCR assay. For the multiplex PCR, a mixture combining 60 forward primers for TCR Vbeta segments and 13 reverse primers for TCR Jbeta segments was used. A multiplex PCR assay on genomic DNA amplified the CDR3 region of rearranged TCR beta genes. Amplified TCR beta libraries were sequenced as 87-base-pair reads on the Illumina HiSeq System. As for the authors' bioinformatics: Across the 600 to 700 repertoires, a later analysis counted 78 million or so unique TCR beta chains, around 10 million of which were shared by at least two donors. To remove PCR and sequencing errors, raw reads were error-corrected and collapsed into unique sequences using a nearest-neighbor algorithm that merged closely related sequences. V, D and J gene segments were assigned by aligning CDR3 sequences to IMGT reference sequences. For a sequence to be retained, a match of at least six nucleotides was required to both a V gene segment and a J gene segment. Rearrangements were called productive when the CDR3 lacked stop codons and stayed in frame with V and J; all others were non-productive. Following IMGT convention, CDR3 was defined as the stretch from the second conserved V-encoded cysteine up to the conserved J-encoded phenylalanine. The earlier analysis of about 640 of the donors excluded any sequence lacking an unambiguous match to a single V gene segment. An earlier analysis of approximately 590 of the donors called V segments functional above 56.7% productive rearrangements and segregating when the between-donor standard deviation exceeded 5%. To diagnose cytomegalovirus status from the catalog of TCR beta chain sequences, a statistical classification framework was built. A later analysis assigned V and J genes by comparing TCR nucleotide sequences with IMGT/GENE-DB human TR gene sequences. In a later analysis, CDR3 sequences and most-parsimonious VDJ recombination scenarios were assigned using the TCRdist pipeline. In a later analysis, each TCR beta chain was defined by its CDR3 amino acid sequence together with its V-gene family, and reads without a unique V-gene family were excluded. As a way to deal with suspected cross-contamination and a sequencing artifact, a later analysis dropped under 600 nucleotide sequences that were highly shared and had low generation probability. In a later analysis, a clonal expansion index for each public chain was calculated from normalized within-repertoire ranks of inferred template counts. A later analysis computed generation probabilities with a VDJ recombination model fitted to out-of-frame rearrangements, and checked the results against IGoR. In a later analysis, hypergeometric tests were used to score TCR-TCR, TCR-HLA and TCR-CMV co-occurrence, with a repertoire-size bias correction applied to TCR pairs. False discovery rates were estimated in a later analysis by permuting HLA or CMV assignments 20 times. In a later analysis, co-occurring TCRs were grouped using DBSCAN, and TCRdist sequence similarity was added for clustering within HLA-allele-positive subsets. Repertoires with fewer than 30,000 or more than 120,000 public chains were left out of co-occurrence clustering, as were about five repertoires with anomalous nucleotide sharing. TCRdb's version of the immuneACCESS table is confined to in-frame rearrangements and falls short of the full clone set. An unresolved V gene accounts for under half of the shortfall where checked; the remainder is of unknown origin. Clonal size and the V and J genes are those of that table, whereas D and trimming came from the DNA. This sample lists about 210,000 clones; under 85% were detected once. The ten largest clones take up roughly a tenth of the sample.

The sequenced sample was PBMCs. The sequence derives from a woman aged 45-65 years in good health and CMV-seropositive. The chain uses TRBV7-2 and TRBJ2-7; TRBD2 agrees with 9 junctional bases. The CDR3 region has the sequence CASSFTSGRYEQYF. At the DNA level, the sequence is TGTGCCAGCAGCTTTACTAGCGGGCGCTACGAGCAGTACTTC.